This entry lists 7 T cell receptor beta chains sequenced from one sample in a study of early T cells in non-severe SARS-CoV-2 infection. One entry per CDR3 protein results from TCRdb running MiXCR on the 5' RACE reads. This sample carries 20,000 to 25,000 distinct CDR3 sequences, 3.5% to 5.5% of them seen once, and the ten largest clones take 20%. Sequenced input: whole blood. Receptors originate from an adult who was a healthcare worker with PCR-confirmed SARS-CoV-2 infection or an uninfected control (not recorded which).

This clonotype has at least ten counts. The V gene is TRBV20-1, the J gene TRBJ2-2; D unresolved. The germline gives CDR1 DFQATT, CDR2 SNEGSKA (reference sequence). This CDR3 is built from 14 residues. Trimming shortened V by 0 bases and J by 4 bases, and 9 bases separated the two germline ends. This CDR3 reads CSARDLWGTGELFF. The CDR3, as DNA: TGCAGTGCTAGAGATCTGTGGGGCACCGGGGAGCTGTTTTTT.

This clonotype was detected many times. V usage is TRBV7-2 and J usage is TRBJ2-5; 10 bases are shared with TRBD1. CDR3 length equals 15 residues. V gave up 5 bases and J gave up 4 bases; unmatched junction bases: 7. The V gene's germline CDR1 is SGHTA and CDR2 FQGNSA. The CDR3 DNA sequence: TGTGCCAGCAGCCCGAGACAGGGGGCGGGAGAGACCCAGTACTTC. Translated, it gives CASSPRQGAGETQYF.

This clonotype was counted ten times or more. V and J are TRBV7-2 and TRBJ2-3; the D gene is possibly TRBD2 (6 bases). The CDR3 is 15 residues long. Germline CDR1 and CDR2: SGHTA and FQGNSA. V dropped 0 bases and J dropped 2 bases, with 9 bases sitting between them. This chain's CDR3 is CASSLAWTNTDTQYF. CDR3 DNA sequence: TGTGCCAGCAGCTTAGCATGGACTAACACAGATACGCAGTATTTT.

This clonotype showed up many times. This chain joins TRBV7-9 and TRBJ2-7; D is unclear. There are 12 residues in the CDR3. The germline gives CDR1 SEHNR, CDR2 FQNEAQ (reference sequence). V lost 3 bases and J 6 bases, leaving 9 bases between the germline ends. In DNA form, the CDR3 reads TGTGCCAGCAGCTTGTCTCTGCTCGAGCAGTACTTC. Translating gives CASSLSLLEQYF.

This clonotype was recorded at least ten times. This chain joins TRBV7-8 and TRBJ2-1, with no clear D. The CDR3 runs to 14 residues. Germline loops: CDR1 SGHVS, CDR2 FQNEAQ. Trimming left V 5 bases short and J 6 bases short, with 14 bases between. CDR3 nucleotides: TGTGCCAGCAGCACCGGACCTGTCTTCAATGAGCAGTTCTTC. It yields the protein CASSTGPVFNEQFF.

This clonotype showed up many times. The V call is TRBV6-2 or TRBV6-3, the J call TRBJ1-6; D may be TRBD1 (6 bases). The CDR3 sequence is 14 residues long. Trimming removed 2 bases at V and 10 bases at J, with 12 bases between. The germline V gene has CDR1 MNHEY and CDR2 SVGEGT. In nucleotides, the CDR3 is TGTGCCAGCAGTTACCGGGGGGCCGGATCACCCCTCCACTTT. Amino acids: CASSYRGAGSPLHF.

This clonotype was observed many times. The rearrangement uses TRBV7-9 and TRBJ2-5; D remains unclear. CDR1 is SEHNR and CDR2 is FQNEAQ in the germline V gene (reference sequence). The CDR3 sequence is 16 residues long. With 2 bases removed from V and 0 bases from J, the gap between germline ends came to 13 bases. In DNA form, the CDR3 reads TGTGCCAGCAGCTTATCCACCAACCCCTACCAAGAGACCCAGTACTTC. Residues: CASSLSTNPYQETQYF.